A selection of T cell receptor beta chains follows, all from one sample in a study of shared clonotypes between healthy human individuals. Clones were read by immunoSEQ multiplex PCR, and TCRdb kept only the in-frame ones, dropping some. The sample lists roughly 2.1 million clones, 85% to 95% occurring once. Sequenced sample: naive CD8+ T cells from PBMCs. The receptors come from a man younger than 35 in good health. Some clones in this sample may be carry-over from other donors' samples. Each CDR3 is given with its conserved first and last residue. D genes are given only for firm matches. For some rows the clone size is stated as once, few or many, or as a class when expanded; others skip it.

v_call: TRBV4-1; clone_size: few; j_call: TRBJ1-1; d_call: NA; cdr3_aa: CASSQGAGLNTEAFF; cdr3_nt: TGCGCCAGCAGCCAAGGGGCAGGCTTGAACACTGAAGCTTTCTTT
v_call: TRBV7-9; clone_size: NA; j_call: TRBJ1-2; d_call: NA; cdr3_aa: CASSPGTTYGYTF; cdr3_nt: TGTGCCAGCAGCCCCGGGACTACCTATGGCTACACCTTC
v_call: TRBV9; clone_size: NA; j_call: TRBJ2-7; d_call: TRBD1; cdr3_aa: CASSVVGDRGYEQYF; cdr3_nt: TGTGCCAGCAGCGTAGTAGGGGACAGGGGCTACGAGCAGTACTTC
v_call: TRBV6-6; clone_size: NA; j_call: TRBJ1-2; d_call: NA; cdr3_aa: CASSYSAVNYGYTF; cdr3_nt: TGTGCCAGCAGTTACTCGGCAGTTAACTATGGCTACACCTTC
v_call: TRBV28; clone_size: NA; j_call: TRBJ2-7; d_call: NA; cdr3_aa: CASTSDGEGGYEQYF; cdr3_nt: TGTGCCAGCACCTCCGACGGCGAAGGGGGTTACGAGCAGTACTTC
v_call: TRBV7-4; clone_size: NA; j_call: TRBJ1-1; d_call: TRBD1; cdr3_aa: CASSLTRTGNYTEAFF; cdr3_nt: TGTGCCAGCAGCCTGACTCGGACAGGGAATTACACTGAAGCTTTCTTT
v_call: TRBV5-1; clone_size: NA; j_call: TRBJ1-2; d_call: TRBD1; cdr3_aa: CASSLASGGAYGYTF; cdr3_nt: TGCGCCAGCAGCTTGGCCTCAGGGGGCGCTTATGGCTACACCTTC
v_call: TRBV5-8; clone_size: NA; j_call: TRBJ2-7; d_call: TRBD2; cdr3_aa: CASSPAKPKREGYSYEQYF; cdr3_nt: TGTGCCAGCAGCCCCGCAAAACCAAAGCGGGAGGGGTACTCCTACGAGCAGTACTTC
v_call: TRBV7-8; clone_size: NA; j_call: TRBJ2-7; d_call: TRBD1; cdr3_aa: CASSLYRGNHEQYF; cdr3_nt: TGTGCCAGCAGCTTGTACAGGGGGAACCACGAGCAGTACTTC
v_call: TRBV19; clone_size: NA; j_call: TRBJ1-1; d_call: NA; cdr3_aa: CASSIAGQLNTEAFF; cdr3_nt: TGTGCCAGTAGTATAGCTGGACAGTTGAACACTGAAGCTTTCTTT
v_call: TRBV28; clone_size: NA; j_call: TRBJ2-1; d_call: NA; cdr3_aa: CASTLSSGTAYNEQFF; cdr3_nt: TGTGCCAGCACACTTTCCTCAGGGACCGCCTACAATGAGCAGTTCTTC
v_call: TRBV7-9; clone_size: NA; j_call: TRBJ1-5; d_call: NA; cdr3_aa: CASSLTDSNQPQHF; cdr3_nt: TGTGCCAGCAGCTTAACCGACAGCAATCAGCCCCAGCATTTT
v_call: TRBV7-6; clone_size: once; j_call: TRBJ2-1; d_call: TRBD2; cdr3_aa: CASSSRLAGGANNEQFF; cdr3_nt: TGTGCCAGCAGCTCGCGACTAGCGGGAGGAGCAAACAATGAGCAGTTCTTC
v_call: TRBV5-1; clone_size: NA; j_call: TRBJ2-5; d_call: NA; cdr3_aa: CASSPVLGETQYF; cdr3_nt: TGCGCCAGCAGCCCGGTCCTGGGGGAGACCCAGTACTTC
v_call: TRBV29-1; clone_size: NA; j_call: TRBJ2-2; d_call: NA; cdr3_aa: CSVDAGAHTGELFF; cdr3_nt: TGCAGCGTTGATGCCGGGGCCCACACCGGGGAGCTGTTTTTT
v_call: TRBV5-1; clone_size: NA; j_call: TRBJ1-3; d_call: NA; cdr3_aa: CASSSDTSSGNTIYF; cdr3_nt: TGCGCCAGCAGCTCGGACACATCCTCTGGAAACACCATATATTTT
v_call: TRBV29-1; clone_size: NA; j_call: TRBJ1-1; d_call: NA; cdr3_aa: CSVEVGGNTEAFF; cdr3_nt: TGCAGCGTTGAAGTTGGCGGAAACACTGAAGCTTTCTTT
v_call: TRBV7-2; clone_size: NA; j_call: TRBJ2-7; d_call: NA; cdr3_aa: CASSLAPITPYEQYF; cdr3_nt: TGTGCCAGCAGCTTAGCTCCCATCACTCCGTACGAGCAGTACTTC
v_call: TRBV7-3; clone_size: NA; j_call: TRBJ2-1; d_call: NA; cdr3_aa: CASSFSMSAYNEQFF; cdr3_nt: TGTGCCAGCAGCTTTAGTATGTCCGCCTACAATGAGCAGTTCTTC
v_call: TRBV19; clone_size: NA; j_call: TRBJ2-7; d_call: NA; cdr3_aa: CASSLPWSEHGNEQYF; cdr3_nt: TGTGCCAGTAGTTTACCTTGGTCGGAACATGGCAACGAGCAGTACTTC
v_call: TRBV27; clone_size: NA; j_call: TRBJ2-5; d_call: NA; cdr3_aa: CASRGEGQETQYF; cdr3_nt: TGTGCCAGTAGGGGCGAAGGCCAAGAGACCCAGTACTTC
v_call: TRBV9; clone_size: once; j_call: TRBJ2-1; d_call: NA; cdr3_aa: CASSVDGSGYNEQFF; cdr3_nt: TGTGCCAGCAGCGTAGACGGGAGTGGGTACAATGAGCAGTTCTTC
v_call: TRBV11-1; clone_size: NA; j_call: TRBJ1-1; d_call: NA; cdr3_aa: CASSSRDRAEAFF; cdr3_nt: TGTGCCAGCAGCTCCCGAGACAGAGCTGAAGCTTTCTTT
v_call: TRBV28; clone_size: NA; j_call: TRBJ2-3; d_call: NA; cdr3_aa: CASSLWGEGTDTQYF; cdr3_nt: TGTGCCAGCAGTTTATGGGGTGAAGGCACAGATACGCAGTATTTT
v_call: TRBV6-5; clone_size: NA; j_call: TRBJ1-2; d_call: NA; cdr3_aa: CASSQSGYGYTF; cdr3_nt: TGTGCCAGCAGTCAGAGCGGATATGGCTACACCTTC
v_call: TRBV27; clone_size: NA; j_call: TRBJ2-1; d_call: TRBD1; cdr3_aa: CASKNRGLYNEQFF; cdr3_nt: TGTGCCAGCAAAAACAGGGGTTTATACAATGAGCAGTTCTTC
v_call: TRBV10-1; clone_size: NA; j_call: TRBJ2-1; d_call: NA; cdr3_aa: CASSDSVKSHNEQFF; cdr3_nt: TGCGCCAGCAGTGATAGCGTAAAGTCCCACAATGAGCAGTTCTTC
v_call: TRBV7-9; clone_size: NA; j_call: TRBJ1-1; d_call: NA; cdr3_aa: CASSLVRFEAFF; cdr3_nt: TGTGCCAGCAGCTTAGTTAGGTTCGAAGCTTTCTTT
v_call: TRBV11-2; clone_size: NA; j_call: TRBJ1-2; d_call: NA; cdr3_aa: CASSSGPYGYTF; cdr3_nt: TGTGCCAGCAGCTCAGGGCCCTATGGCTACACCTTC